The 10 T cell receptor beta chains listed next were all sequenced from one sample in a study of OX40 agonist ivuxolimab in advanced cancers. The library relied on the immunoSEQ multiplex PCR assay. This immuneACCESS table, as held by TCRdb, lists in-frame sequences with V and J called but not all clones. Of the missing ones, under half trace to an unresolved V gene in checked studies; the others have no known cause. The sample includes fewer than 90,000 clones, with about 89% observed a single time. The biggest ten clones account for over 0.35% of the sample. The material was CD4+ or CD8+ T cells sorted from blood, obtained in a trial of the OX40 agonist ivuxolimab. Receptors were obtained from an adult with an advanced solid tumor such as melanoma, head and neck, liver or kidney cancer.

J is TRBJ2-1 and V is TRBV7-7; TRBD2 aligns across 11 bases. In germline, CDR1 is SSHAT, CDR2 FNYEAQ (reference sequence). This CDR3 has 16 amino acids. V shed 5 bases, J shed 0 bases, and the junction held 3 bases outside the gene matches. CDR3 coding DNA: TGTGCCAGCAGCGGCACTAGCGGGAGCTCCTACAATGAGCAGTTCTTC. Residues: CASSGTSGSSYNEQFF. The complete variable domain, with remaining parts taken from reference TRBV7-7 and TRBJ2-1, reads GAGVSQSPRYKVTKRGQDVTLRCDPISSHATLYWYQQALGQGPEFLTYFNYEAQPDKSGLPSDRFSAERPEGSISTLTIQRTEQRDSAMYRCASSGTSGSSYNEQFFGPGTRLTVL.

CDR3 residues: CASSYIAGTGEQYF. The CDR3 DNA follows: TGTGCCAGCAGTTACATAGCAGGGACGGGCGAGCAGTACTTC. This chain connects TRBV6-6 to TRBJ2-7, with D possibly called TRBD1 or TRBD2 (5 bases each). This CDR3 is built from 14 residues. V was cut by 2 bases and J by 6 bases, with 14 bases left in between. In germline, CDR1 is MNHNY, CDR2 SVGAGI (reference sequence).

This rearrangement joins TRBV11-2 to TRBJ2-3; no definite D call. Per the germline V gene, CDR1 is SGHAT and CDR2 is FQNNGV. Trimming shortened V by 1 base and J by 2 bases, and 10 bases separated the two germline ends. The CDR3 extends over 15 amino acids. The CDR3 sequence: CASSLGGSYTDTQYF. In DNA, the CDR3 is TGTGCCAGCAGCTTAGGAGGCAGCTACACAGATACGCAGTATTTT.

This chain links TRBV9 with TRBJ2-1; D gene unclear. Per germline, CDR1 SGDLS and CDR2 YYNGEE. Trimming took off 4 bases at V and 8 bases at J, with 13 bases between the two ends. The CDR3 runs 13 residues. The CDR3, as DNA: TGTGCCAGCAGCTCATCCTTACTTGATGAGCAGTTCTTC. The encoded protein is CASSSSLLDEQFF.

V and J are TRBV6-1 and TRBJ2-7; 13 bases match TRBD2. Germline assignment: CDR1 MNHNS and CDR2 SASEGT. CDR3 length: 17 residues. The trim removed 4 bases at V and 3 bases at J, leaving 9 bases unmatched. The CDR3 coding sequence is TGTGCCAGCAGTGTGAGGACTAGCGGGAGTGAAGTCTACGAGCAGTACTTC. Protein sequence: CASSVRTSGSEVYEQYF.

This chain joins TRBV7-2 and TRBJ2-2; a weak D match, TRBD2 (6 bases). CDR3 size: 16 residues. Between the trimmed V and J ends, which lost 5 bases and 0 bases, there was a span of 13 bases. Germline V gene data show CDR1 as SGHTA and CDR2 as FQGNSA. This chain's CDR3 is CASSPGGQANTGELFF. For the CDR3, the DNA is TGTGCCAGCAGCCCCGGAGGGCAGGCGAACACCGGGGAGCTGTTTTTT.

The chain carries TRBV7-8 and TRBJ1-1; no clear D. Germline lookup yields CDR1 SGHVS and CDR2 FQNEAQ. The CDR3 spans 12 residues. V was shortened by 2 bases and J by 1 base, with 2 bases between the two germline ends. CDR3 in DNA: TGTGCCAGCAGCTTAACGAACACTGAAGCTTTCTTT. Encoded protein: CASSLTNTEAFF.

This CDR3 is CATASVEGSYEQYF. The CDR3 bases are TGTGCCACAGCCTCCGTCGAGGGGTCCTACGAGCAGTACTTC. The chain has TRBV19 and TRBJ2-7; D could derive from TRBD1 or TRBD2 (5 bases each). Germline CDR1 and CDR2: LNHDA and SQIVND (reference sequence). V lost 10 bases and J lost 1, with 17 bases in between. The CDR3 runs 14 residues.

The DNA for the CDR3 is TGTGCCAGCAGCCAAGGCGCTAGAAGCACAGATACGCAGTATTTT. Amino acid sequence: CASSQGARSTDTQYF. The chain uses TRBV14 and TRBJ2-3; D ambiguous. The V gene's germline CDR1 is SGHDN and CDR2 FVKESK. With 1 base removed from V and 0 bases from J, the gap between germline ends came to 8 bases. This CDR3 is 15 amino acids long.

The CDR3 coding sequence is TGCAGCGTTGAAGCCGGGGGACTAGCAGGTGAGCAGTTCTTC. Residues: CSVEAGGLAGEQFF. The J gene is TRBJ2-1, the V gene TRBV29-1; 9 bases agree with TRBD2. V lost 1 base to trimming and J lost 9 bases; unmatched junction nucleotides: 7. This CDR3 has 14 amino acids. Germline V gene data show CDR1 as SQVTM and CDR2 as ANQGSEA.